The 29 T cell receptor beta chains reported below all come from one sample, sequenced in a study of breast tumors, draining lymph nodes, adjacent tissues. From the multiplex PCR reads, TCRdb called clonotypes with MiXCR, one entry per CDR3 protein. This sample yields some 110,000 distinct CDR3 sequences, of which around 30% are seen a single time; around 5.9% belongs to the top ten. Breast cancer patients provided tissue from their axillary draining lymph nodes. The sequencing input was axillary lymph node tissue. These receptors all come from a female donor with breast cancer. Some clones in this sample may be carry-over from other donors' samples.

This clonotype was counted ten times or more. V usage is TRBV29-1 and J usage is TRBJ2-2; D may be TRBD1 (5 bases). Germline lookup yields CDR1 SQVTM and CDR2 ANQGSEA. V lost 5 bases and J 1 base, leaving 11 bases between the germline ends. The CDR3 runs to 14 residues. CDR3 DNA sequence: TGCAGCGTTAAGGGGTTGGAGAACACCGGGGAGCTGTTTTTT. It is translated as CSVKGLENTGELFF.

This clonotype was recorded once. The CDR3 loop reads CAIPPSGGYNEQFF. DNA of the CDR3: TGTGCCATCCCACCCAGCGGGGGCTACAATGAGCAGTTCTTC. This chain uses TRBV2 with TRBJ2-1; 8 bases fit TRBD2. Germline loops: CDR1 SNHLY, CDR2 FYNNEI. Losses at the gene ends were 10 bases for V and 3 bases for J; bases not matched to a gene: 8. This CDR3 spans 14 amino acids.

This clonotype was recorded at least ten times. The V gene is TRBV6-6, the J gene TRBJ2-1; TRBD1 might be the D (6 bases). Germline CDR1 reads MNHNY; CDR2 reads SVGAGI (reference sequence). Trimming removed 8 bases at V and 7 bases at J, with 21 bases between. This CDR3 comprises 15 residues. The CDR3 region is CASGALETGRNEQFF. The CDR3 coding sequence is TGTGCCAGCGGCGCGCTAGAGACAGGACGGAATGAGCAGTTCTTC.

In its sample, this clonotype was seen a few times. The chain uses TRBV6-2 or TRBV6-3 and TRBJ2-3, with 8 bases fitting TRBD1. V lost 5 bases, J lost 2 bases, and 12 bases stayed unmatched. This CDR3 is built from 17 residues. The germline V gene has CDR1 MNHEY and CDR2 SVGEGT. DNA for the CDR3: TGTGCCAGCAGTCACCGAACCGGGACAGGCTTCACAGATACGCAGTATTTT. This codes for CASSHRTGTGFTDTQYF.

A note on this clonotype: One base away lies a much larger clone, so this may be a sequencing read error. The CDR3 DNA sequence: TGTGCCACCAACCCGGTCTTGGGGGAGGGACCTTTTAGCAATCAGCCCCAGCATTTT. Amino acid sequence: CATNPVLGEGPFSNQPQHF. The chain has TRBV24-1 and TRBJ1-5, with TRBD1 as a possible D gene (5 bases). Trimming left V 8 bases short and J 0 bases short, with 25 bases between. This CDR3 region has 19 residues. Germline CDR1 KGHDR, CDR2 SFDVKD.

Only a few counts were recorded for this clonotype. The chain combines TRBV20-1 with TRBJ1-2; D is ambiguous. The CDR3 runs to 9 residues. V shed 3 bases and J shed 7 bases, with 3 bases lying between them. Looked up from germline, CDR1 is DFQATT and CDR2 is SNEGSKA (reference sequence). The CDR3 sequence: CSARSGYTF. For the CDR3, the DNA is TGCAGTGCTAGGTCTGGCTACACCTTC.

The chain links TRBV7-2 to TRBJ2-3; TRBD1 matches 8 bases. CDR1 and CDR2 (germline): SGHTA, FQGNSA. The V segment lost 5 bases and the J segment 3 bases; nucleotides outside the gene matches: 7. The CDR3 runs 15 residues. The CDR3 protein is CASSPRGLGTDTQYF. The CDR3 DNA is TGTGCCAGCAGCCCCAGGGGGCTTGGGACAGATACGCAGTATTTT.

The chain employs TRBV20-1 and TRBJ1-3, with a possible D match to TRBD1 (5 bases). Germline lookup yields CDR1 DFQATT and CDR2 SNEGSKA (reference sequence). There are 14 residues in the CDR3. V was pared by 4 bases and J by 3 bases, with 13 bases between. This CDR3 is CSANVGVGGNTIYF. The CDR3 nucleotides are TGCAGTGCTAATGTAGGGGTCGGTGGAAACACCATATATTTT.

This clonotype has at least ten counts. This chain connects TRBV20-1 to TRBJ2-7, with D maybe TRBD1 (6 bases). The V end lost 8 bases, the J end lost 6 bases, and 14 bases lay between the germline ends. The CDR3 is made up of 11 amino acids. The germline V gene encodes CDR1 DFQATT and CDR2 SNEGSKA (reference sequence). The CDR3 bases are TGCAGTCCAGGGGAGAGGGCCGAGCAGTACTTC. Protein: CSPGERAEQYF.

The chain links TRBV20-1 to TRBJ1-4; 7 bases map to TRBD1. J was trimmed by 14 bases and V by 7 bases; bases with no gene match: 10. Germline CDR1 reads DFQATT; CDR2 reads SNEGSKA (reference sequence). This CDR3 comprises 11 residues. The CDR3, as DNA: TGCAGTGTCAGCGCCGGGACAGTTCTGTTTTTT. Encoded protein: CSVSAGTVLFF.

This clonotype came up many times. J is TRBJ2-2 and V is TRBV11-2; the match to TRBD1 covers 8 bases. This CDR3 has 15 residues. The V gene's germline CDR1 is SGHAT and CDR2 FQNNGV. Trimming at V came to 7 bases and at J to 7 bases, leaving 11 bases not matched to a gene. CDR3 sequence (DNA): TGTGCCAGCACCCATTGGCAGGGGGCTGACGGGGAGCTGTTTTTT. Its protein is CASTHWQGADGELFF.

This clonotype occurred many times. This chain uses TRBV11-2 with TRBJ1-3; no clear D gene. This CDR3 has 13 amino acids. V dropped 0 bases and J dropped 4 bases, with 4 bases sitting between them. Germline CDR1 SGHAT, CDR2 FQNNGV. The chain's CDR3 is CASSLESGNTIYF. The CDR3 coding sequence is TGTGCCAGCAGCTTAGAAAGCGGAAACACCATATATTTT.

CDR3 nucleotide sequence: TGTGCCAGCAGTGCTACTAGACCGGGACAACAAACTACTTTCGAGCAGTACTTC. It codes for CASSATRPGQQTTFEQYF. The chain is built from TRBV2 and TRBJ2-7; D may be TRBD1 (6 bases). Per the germline V gene, CDR1 is SNHLY and CDR2 is FYNNEI. V lost 4 bases and J 6 bases, leaving 28 bases between the germline ends. The length of the CDR3 is 18 residues.

This clonotype showed up many times. V gene TRBV6-5 combines with J gene TRBJ2-1; D is undetermined. This CDR3 comprises 13 residues. Trimming took 0 bases from V and 7 from J, leaving 7 bases between them. Germline assignment: CDR1 MNHEY and CDR2 SVGAGI. The CDR3 coding sequence is TGTGCCAGCAGTTACTCCGCAGGAAATGAGCAGTTCTTC. This sequence encodes CASSYSAGNEQFF.

In this sample, this clonotype turned up a few times. CDR3 bases: TGTGCCAGCAATGGGAGGAACACTGAAGCTTTCTTT. Translation: CASNGRNTEAFF. This sequence joins TRBV27 and TRBJ1-1; D is ambiguous. The CDR3 has 12 amino acids. Trimming pared 7 bases from V and 1 base from J, leaving 7 bases between. Germline CDR1 MNHEY, CDR2 SMNVEV (reference sequence).

The gene calls are TRBV5-6 and TRBJ2-3, with D unclear. Trimming took 4 bases from V and 3 from J, leaving 12 bases between them. CDR1 and CDR2 (germline): SGHDT, YYEEEE. CDR3 length equals 14 residues. The CDR3 DNA reads TGTGCCAGCAGCCGAGACCCCTTGACAGATACGCAGTATTTT. Its protein is CASSRDPLTDTQYF.

This clonotype showed up many times. V and J are TRBV11-2 and TRBJ1-2; 7 nucleotides align to TRBD1. The length of the CDR3 is 13 residues. With V trimmed by 3 bases and J by 4 bases, 2 bases remained unmatched. Germline V gives CDR1 SGHAT, CDR2 FQNNGV. The CDR3 loop reads CASSFGTAYGYTF. CDR3 coding DNA: TGTGCCAGCAGCTTCGGGACAGCCTATGGCTACACCTTC. The entire variable domain, with the rest obtained from reference TRBV11-2 and TRBJ1-2, is as follows: EAGVAQSPRYKIIEKRQSVAFWCNPISGHATLYWYQQILGQGPKLLIQFQNNGVVDDSQLPKDRFSAERLKGVDSTLKIQPAKLEDSAVYLCASSFGTAYGYTFGSGTRLTVV.

The table lists this clonotype with many counts. The chain combines TRBV15 with TRBJ2-5; D is unresolved. V shed 3 bases and J shed 0 bases, with 8 bases lying between them. Germline V gives CDR1 LNHNV, CDR2 YYDKDF (reference sequence). This CDR3 comprises 14 residues. CDR3 sequence reads: CATSREQNQETQYF. The CDR3, as DNA: TGTGCCACCAGCAGGGAGCAGAACCAAGAGACCCAGTACTTC.

This clonotype was seen a few times. The V call is TRBV18, the J call TRBJ2-1; D is uncertain. Trimming left V 0 bases short and J 9 bases short, with 9 bases between. The CDR3 loop spans 13 amino acids. The germline V gene encodes CDR1 KGHSH and CDR2 LQKENI. CDR3 bases: TGTGCCAGCTCACCACCCAGGTCGGGTGAGCAGTTCTTC. Its protein is CASSPPRSGEQFF.

The chain joins TRBV11-1 to TRBJ2-7, with TRBD2 identical over 7 bases. Trimming took 9 bases from V and 6 from J; bases not matched to a gene: 17. The CDR3 has 15 residues. CDR1 is SGHAT and CDR2 is FQDESV in the germline V gene (reference sequence). The CDR3 is CARAGRHLGEGEQYF. The DNA for the CDR3 is TGTGCCAGAGCAGGTCGACACCTCGGGGAGGGCGAGCAGTACTTC.

At least ten counts were recorded for this clonotype. The gene calls are TRBV6-5 and TRBJ1-2, with 7 bases that match TRBD1. There are 12 residues in the CDR3. V lost 7 bases and J lost 8; bases outside the gene matches: 7. Germline V gene lookup returns CDR1 MNHEY and CDR2 SVGAGI. CDR3 in amino acids: CASKGAGGGYTF. CDR3 nucleotide sequence: TGTGCCAGCAAGGGGGCAGGGGGGGGCTACACCTTC.

This clonotype was seen ten or more times. This chain connects TRBV5-1 to TRBJ2-2; D is undetermined. CDR1 is SGHRS and CDR2 is YFSETQ in the germline V gene. The CDR3 spans 14 residues. With 2 bases removed from V and 3 bases from J, the gap between germline ends came to 8 bases. CDR3: CASSFTEYTGELFF. CDR3 DNA: TGCGCCAGCAGCTTTACTGAATACACCGGGGAGCTGTTTTTT.

This clonotype was seen ten or more times. Just one base apart from a much larger clone, this may be a read error. This chain connects TRBV20-1 to TRBJ1-2, with TRBD1 identical over 9 bases. Germline loops: CDR1 DFQATT, CDR2 SNEGSKA (reference sequence). The V gene end was trimmed by 5 bases and the J gene end by 4 bases; junction bases not matched to a gene: 11. CDR3 length: 15 amino acids. CDR3 residues: CSAGVGQGTTYGYTF. The CDR3 bases are TGCAGTGCTGGTGTTGGACAGGGGACTACCTATGGCTACACCTTC.

This clonotype was recorded many times. The chain links TRBV6-5 to TRBJ2-1; 7 bases are shared with TRBD2. The CDR3 sequence is 15 residues long. V was pared by 7 bases and J by 2 bases, with 8 bases of the junction left unmatched. The germline CDR1 and CDR2 sequences are MNHEY and SVGAGI. The CDR3 sequence is CASIPWGGTYNEQFF. CDR3 coding DNA: TGTGCCAGCATCCCCTGGGGGGGAACCTACAATGAGCAGTTCTTC.

The rearrangement uses TRBV11-3 and TRBJ2-3; TRBD2 matches at 14 bases. The germline gives CDR1 SGHNT, CDR2 YENEEA. Trimming took 5 bases from V and 6 from J; bases not matched to a gene: 10. The CDR3 loop spans 17 amino acids. CDR3 residues: CASSPNGGLAGADTQYF. The CDR3 coding sequence is TGTGCCAGCAGCCCCAATGGGGGACTAGCGGGAGCCGATACGCAGTATTTT.

This clonotype was picked up many times. The chain couples TRBV19 to TRBJ2-3; D unclear. V was pared by 10 bases and J by 4 bases, with 9 bases between. Germline V gene data show CDR1 as LNHDA and CDR2 as SQIVND (reference sequence). CDR3 size: 11 residues. Here the CDR3 DNA reads TGTGCCACCGGGTACCCAGATACGCAGTATTTT. Translated, it gives CATGYPDTQYF. Full variable domain (rest looked up from reference TRBV19 and TRBJ2-3): DGGITQSPKYLFRKEGQNVTLSCEQNLNHDAMYWYRQDPGQGLRLIYYSQIVNDFQKGDIAEGYSVSREKKESFPLTVTSAQKNPTAFYLCATGYPDTQYFGPGTRLTVL.

This clonotype showed up many times. The chain uses TRBV20-1 and TRBJ2-7; TRBD1 agrees at 7 bases. The J segment lost 2 bases and the V segment lost 4 bases, leaving 11 bases of the junction unmatched. The CDR3 is 15 amino acids. Germline-derived CDR1 and CDR2 are DFQATT and SNEGSKA (reference sequence). CDR3 DNA sequence: TGCAGTGCTACCCATCTTGCAGGGGGAACCTACGAGCAGTACTTC. It translates to CSATHLAGGTYEQYF.

This clonotype was picked up a small number of times. Just one base apart from a much larger clone, this may be a read error. The chain carries TRBV5-6 and TRBJ1-2; D uncertain. The CDR3 extends over 14 amino acids. Germline CDR1 SGHDT, CDR2 YYEEEE. Trimming cost V 0 bases and J 8 bases, with 14 bases left between them. The DNA of the CDR3 is TGTGCCAGCAGCTTGGAGATGGCGTGGGTAGGCTACACCTTC. This sequence encodes CASSLEMAWVGYTF.

As to this clonotype: A read error may explain this, as a much larger clone is one base away. The chain recombines TRBV20-1 with TRBJ1-2; 8 bases are a match to TRBD1. The CDR3 is 12 residues long. CDR1 and CDR2 (germline): DFQATT, SNEGSKA (reference sequence). CDR3 coding DNA: TGCAGTGCCAGTGATGGACAGGGTGGCTACGCCTTC. It yields the protein CSASDGQGGYAF.